This T cell receptor (beta chain) emerged from a study of shared clonotypes between healthy human individuals. The wider study: Every donor yielded three CD4 naive, three CD4 memory, two CD8 naive and one CD8 memory plate.

Sorted-subset replicate PCRs used 200 ng DNA, some 30,000 T cell genomes. Method: immunoSEQ multiplex PCR; TCRdb's copy keeps in-frame clones and lacks some. The table has more than 2,000,000 clones, about 92% seen once. The CDR3 has 14 residues. J was trimmed by 6 bases and V by 6 bases; bases with no gene match: 7. Germline V gives CDR1 MNHEY, CDR2 SMNVEV (reference sequence). The sample was naive CD4+ T cells from PBMCs. The subset here: CD45RA+ positively selected. V gene TRBV27 combines with J gene TRBJ1-5; 8 bases agree with TRBD1. This receptor was identified in a man aged 18 to 29 in good health. Some clones in this sample may be carry-over from other donors' samples. The CDR3 loop is CASSLDRGRQPQHF. Here the CDR3 DNA reads TGTGCCAGCAGCCTAGACAGGGGCCGTCAGCCCCAGCATTTT.